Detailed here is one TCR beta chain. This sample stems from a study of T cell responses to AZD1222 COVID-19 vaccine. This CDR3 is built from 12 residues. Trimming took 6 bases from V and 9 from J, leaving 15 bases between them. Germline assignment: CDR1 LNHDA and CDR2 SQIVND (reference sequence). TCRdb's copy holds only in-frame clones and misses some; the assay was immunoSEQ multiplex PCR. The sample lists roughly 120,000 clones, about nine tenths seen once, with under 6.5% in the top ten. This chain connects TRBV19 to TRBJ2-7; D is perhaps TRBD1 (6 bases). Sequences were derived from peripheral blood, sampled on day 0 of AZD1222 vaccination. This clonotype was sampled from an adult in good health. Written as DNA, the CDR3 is TGTGCCAGTAGCCTAGGCAGGGGCTGGCAGTACTTC. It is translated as CASSLGRGWQYF. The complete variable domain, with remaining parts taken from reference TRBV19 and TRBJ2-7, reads DGGITQSPKYLFRKEGQNVTLSCEQNLNHDAMYWYRQDPGQGLRLIYYSQIVNDFQKGDIAEGYSVSREKKESFPLTVTSAQKNPTAFYLCASSLGRGWQYFGPGTRLTVT.